This entry concerns a single TCR beta chain. Use of 60 Vbeta and 13 Jbeta primers characterized the PCR. The protocol was immunoSEQ multiplex PCR, while the TCRdb copy is restricted to in-frame clones and leaves out a portion. Of more than 140,000 clones in the sample, almost 85% were seen once. The data derive from a study of cytomegalovirus exposure and HLA in healthy donors. The CDR3 is made up of 13 amino acids. CDR1 LNHDA and CDR2 SQIVND come from the germline V gene (reference sequence). Trimming cost V 5 bases and J 1 base, with 8 bases left between them. This rearrangement joins TRBV19 to TRBJ2-5; a weak D match, TRBD1 (5 bases). Sequenced input: PBMCs. The receptor was derived from a man aged 25-45 years in good health and CMV-seropositive. The DNA for the CDR3 is TGTGCCAGTAGTCCCGACAGCCAAGAGACCCAGTACTTC. Translated, it gives CASSPDSQETQYF.